These T cell receptor beta chains were read from a single sample in a study of CD4 T cell repertoires in COVID-19. The protocol was immunoSEQ multiplex PCR, while the TCRdb copy is restricted to in-frame clones and leaves out a portion. The table lists approximately 75,000 clones, about 80% of them singletons. The sample here was CD4+ T cells from peripheral blood, taken after recovery from COVID-19. All receptors derive from a human donor who had COVID-19. Both conserved end residues are part of each CDR3. Fields, in order: J gene, clone size, D gene, V gene, CDR3 protein, CDR3 DNA. D genes are given only for firm matches. Some rows mark clone size as missing; the rest say once, few, many or name a class of expanded clone.

j_gene: TRBJ2-6
abundance: few
d_gene: NA
v_gene: TRBV5-6
CDR3aa: CASSPPRALRGANVLTF
CDR3nt: TGTGCCAGCAGCCCACCAAGGGCCCTTCGGGGGGCCAACGTCCTGACTTTC

j_gene: TRBJ1-1
abundance: NA
d_gene: NA
v_gene: TRBV18
CDR3aa: CASSPADRPNTEAFF
CDR3nt: TGTGCCAGCTCACCGGCGGACAGACCGAACACTGAAGCTTTCTTT

j_gene: TRBJ2-5
abundance: NA
d_gene: NA
v_gene: TRBV7-2
CDR3aa: CASSSGQTVQETQYF
CDR3nt: TGTGCCAGCAGCTCGGGACAAACAGTCCAAGAGACCCAGTACTTC

j_gene: TRBJ2-3
abundance: NA
d_gene: TRBD2
v_gene: TRBV7-2
CDR3aa: CASSLAASGSRDTQYF
CDR3nt: TGTGCCAGCAGCTTAGCGGCTAGCGGGAGTCGCGATACGCAGTATTTT

j_gene: TRBJ1-4
abundance: NA
d_gene: NA
v_gene: TRBV28
CDR3aa: CASSLRVGSNEKLFF
CDR3nt: TGTGCCAGCAGTTTGAGGGTGGGCAGTAATGAAAAACTGTTTTTT

j_gene: TRBJ2-1
abundance: NA
d_gene: TRBD2
v_gene: TRBV4-2
CDR3aa: CASSQDTGGGPGVNEQFF
CDR3nt: TGTGCCAGCAGCCAAGATACGGGGGGAGGGCCGGGAGTCAATGAGCAGTTCTTC

j_gene: TRBJ2-7
abundance: few
d_gene: NA
v_gene: TRBV24-1
CDR3aa: CATSDITPEGGNGEQYF
CDR3nt: TGTGCCACCAGTGATATAACTCCTGAGGGGGGGAATGGCGAGCAGTACTTC

j_gene: TRBJ1-2
abundance: few
d_gene: TRBD1
v_gene: TRBV5-1
CDR3aa: CASSSLGQGEEGHTF
CDR3nt: TGCGCCAGCAGCTCTCTCGGACAGGGAGAGGAAGGCCACACCTTC

j_gene: TRBJ1-2
abundance: NA
d_gene: TRBD1
v_gene: TRBV24-1
CDR3aa: CATSPGQNYYGYTF
CDR3nt: TGTGCCACCAGTCCGGGACAGAATTACTATGGCTACACCTTC

j_gene: TRBJ2-2
abundance: NA
d_gene: TRBD2
v_gene: TRBV4-2
CDR3aa: CASSPGLAGVNTGELFF
CDR3nt: TGTGCCAGCAGCCCGGGACTAGCGGGAGTGAACACCGGGGAGCTGTTTTTT

j_gene: TRBJ1-2
abundance: few
d_gene: NA
v_gene: TRBV12-3/TRBV12-4
CDR3aa: CASSLEDYGYTF
CDR3nt: TGTGCCAGCAGTTTAGAGGACTATGGCTACACCTTC

j_gene: TRBJ1-2
abundance: few
d_gene: NA
v_gene: TRBV10-1
CDR3aa: CASSDIGTYGYTF
CDR3nt: TGCGCCAGCAGTGACATCGGGACGTATGGCTACACCTTC

j_gene: TRBJ2-7
abundance: NA
d_gene: TRBD2
v_gene: TRBV10-3
CDR3aa: CAISGGASGSYEQYF
CDR3nt: TGTGCCATCAGTGGAGGGGCTAGCGGGAGCTACGAGCAGTACTTC

j_gene: TRBJ1-2
abundance: once
d_gene: TRBD1
v_gene: TRBV27
CDR3aa: CASSSSGTGPGYTF
CDR3nt: TGTGCCAGCAGTTCATCCGGGACAGGGCCTGGCTACACCTTC

j_gene: TRBJ1-2
abundance: NA
d_gene: NA
v_gene: TRBV5-6
CDR3aa: CASSLSATGASF
CDR3nt: TGTGCCAGCAGCTTGTCTGCCACAGGAGCGTCGTTC

j_gene: TRBJ2-7
abundance: NA
d_gene: NA
v_gene: TRBV6-1
CDR3aa: CASSDYEQYF
CDR3nt: TGTGCCAGCAGTGACTACGAGCAGTACTTC

j_gene: TRBJ2-1
abundance: NA
d_gene: TRBD2
v_gene: TRBV7-8
CDR3aa: CASSWVAGGNNEQFF
CDR3nt: TGTGCCAGCAGCTGGGTAGCGGGAGGAAACAATGAGCAGTTCTTC

j_gene: TRBJ1-5
abundance: NA
d_gene: TRBD1
v_gene: TRBV19
CDR3aa: CASSRQGNQPQHF
CDR3nt: TGTGCCAGTAGTAGACAGGGTAATCAGCCCCAGCATTTT

j_gene: TRBJ2-5
abundance: NA
d_gene: NA
v_gene: TRBV21-1
CDR3aa: CASSRRLGGFQETQYF
CDR3nt: TGTGCCAGCAGCAGACGCCTTGGAGGGTTCCAAGAGACCCAGTACTTC

j_gene: TRBJ2-6
abundance: once
d_gene: NA
v_gene: TRBV5-6
CDR3aa: CASSSQILPALSGANVLTF
CDR3nt: TGTGCCAGCAGCTCCCAGATCCTTCCCGCCCTCTCTGGGGCCAACGTCCTGACTTTC

j_gene: TRBJ2-3
abundance: NA
d_gene: NA
v_gene: TRBV11-2
CDR3aa: CASSPGGLDTDTQYF
CDR3nt: TGTGCCAGCAGCCCCGGGGGTCTGGACACAGATACGCAGTATTTT

j_gene: TRBJ1-1
abundance: NA
d_gene: NA
v_gene: TRBV2
CDR3aa: CASSPRTSKGTEAFF
CDR3nt: TGTGCCAGCAGTCCCCGGACATCCAAGGGAACTGAAGCTTTCTTT

j_gene: TRBJ1-1
abundance: NA
d_gene: NA
v_gene: TRBV28
CDR3aa: CASSWVRNTEAFF
CDR3nt: TGTGCCAGCAGTTGGGTAAGGAACACTGAAGCTTTCTTT

j_gene: TRBJ1-1
abundance: NA
d_gene: NA
v_gene: TRBV3-1/TRBV3-2
CDR3aa: CASSQESWVKVNTEAFF
CDR3nt: TGTGCCAGCAGCCAAGAGTCCTGGGTTAAAGTGAACACTGAAGCTTTCTTT

j_gene: TRBJ1-2
abundance: NA
d_gene: TRBD1
v_gene: TRBV10-3
CDR3aa: CAISLGQGDGYTF
CDR3nt: TGTGCCATCAGCTTGGGACAGGGTGATGGCTACACCTTC

j_gene: TRBJ2-4
abundance: NA
d_gene: NA
v_gene: TRBV10-1
CDR3aa: CASSETVLAKNIQYF
CDR3nt: TGCGCCAGCAGTGAGACAGTCTTAGCCAAAAACATTCAGTACTTC

j_gene: TRBJ1-4
abundance: once
d_gene: NA
v_gene: TRBV7-9
CDR3aa: CASNQTGFNEKLFF
CDR3nt: TGTGCCAGCAACCAAACAGGGTTTAATGAAAAACTGTTTTTT

j_gene: TRBJ2-1
abundance: NA
d_gene: NA
v_gene: TRBV27
CDR3aa: CASSLGTFAGARDEQFF
CDR3nt: TGTGCCAGCAGTTTGGGTACGTTTGCGGGGGCCCGTGATGAGCAGTTCTTC

j_gene: TRBJ2-1
abundance: NA
d_gene: TRBD2
v_gene: TRBV19
CDR3aa: CASSSPTSGGANEQFF
CDR3nt: TGTGCCAGCTCCTCACCCACTAGCGGGGGGGCAAATGAGCAGTTCTTC

j_gene: TRBJ2-5
abundance: NA
d_gene: TRBD2
v_gene: TRBV11-2
CDR3aa: CASSLSPSGGTQETQYF
CDR3nt: TGTGCCAGCAGCCTCTCCCCTAGCGGGGGCACTCAAGAGACCCAGTACTTC

j_gene: TRBJ2-3
abundance: once
d_gene: NA
v_gene: TRBV5-4
CDR3aa: CASSYQTVYTDTQYF
CDR3nt: TGTGCCAGCAGCTACCAGACAGTCTACACAGATACGCAGTATTTT

j_gene: TRBJ1-1
abundance: few
d_gene: NA
v_gene: TRBV19
CDR3aa: CASSIVPRGNTEAFF
CDR3nt: TGTGCCAGTAGTATAGTCCCCAGGGGGAACACTGAAGCTTTCTTT

j_gene: TRBJ2-1
abundance: NA
d_gene: TRBD2
v_gene: TRBV29-1
CDR3aa: CSVDSSGVYNEQFF
CDR3nt: TGCAGCGTTGATTCGAGCGGGGTTTACAATGAGCAGTTCTTC

j_gene: TRBJ1-3
abundance: NA
d_gene: TRBD1
v_gene: TRBV4-1
CDR3aa: CASSRIGQGASSGNTIYF
CDR3nt: TGCGCCAGCAGCCGGATCGGACAGGGGGCATCCTCTGGAAACACCATATATTTT

j_gene: TRBJ2-2
abundance: NA
d_gene: NA
v_gene: TRBV27
CDR3aa: CASSLRGRVNTGELFF
CDR3nt: TGTGCCAGCAGTTTGCGGGGTAGGGTGAACACCGGGGAGCTGTTTTTT

j_gene: TRBJ1-1
abundance: NA
d_gene: NA
v_gene: TRBV24-1
CDR3aa: CATSDKNNEAFF
CDR3nt: TGTGCCACCAGTGATAAGAATAATGAAGCTTTCTTT

j_gene: TRBJ1-2
abundance: once
d_gene: NA
v_gene: TRBV7-6
CDR3aa: CASSLDPGPRGGYTF
CDR3nt: TGTGCCAGCAGCTTAGATCCAGGACCGAGAGGGGGCTACACCTTC

j_gene: TRBJ1-4
abundance: NA
d_gene: NA
v_gene: TRBV19
CDR3aa: CASTAGLGRKLFF
CDR3nt: TGTGCCAGTACTGCGGGACTCGGCAGAAAACTGTTTTTT

j_gene: TRBJ1-6
abundance: NA
d_gene: NA
v_gene: TRBV6-5
CDR3aa: CAGGGRNSPLHF
CDR3nt: TGTGCCGGCGGGGGGCGGAATTCACCCCTCCACTTT

j_gene: TRBJ2-7
abundance: once
d_gene: TRBD1
v_gene: TRBV28
CDR3aa: CASSHTGTGGRGEQYF
CDR3nt: TGTGCCAGCAGCCACACCGGGACAGGGGGCCGGGGGGAGCAGTACTTC

j_gene: TRBJ1-3
abundance: NA
d_gene: NA
v_gene: TRBV6-2/TRBV6-3
CDR3aa: CASSPAATSGNTIYF
CDR3nt: TGTGCCAGCAGTCCGGCAGCGACGTCTGGAAACACCATATATTTT

j_gene: TRBJ2-7
abundance: NA
d_gene: NA
v_gene: TRBV6-1
CDR3aa: CASSERWSIAYEQYF
CDR3nt: TGTGCCAGCAGTGAAAGGTGGTCGATCGCCTACGAGCAGTACTTC

j_gene: TRBJ1-1
abundance: NA
d_gene: NA
v_gene: TRBV19
CDR3aa: CASSKPQVAAAGAFF
CDR3nt: TGTGCCAGTAGTAAACCACAGGTAGCGGCAGCCGGAGCTTTCTTT

j_gene: TRBJ1-3
abundance: NA
d_gene: NA
v_gene: TRBV9
CDR3aa: CASSTTGGAGNTIYF
CDR3nt: TGTGCCAGCAGCACCACGGGGGGAGCTGGAAACACCATATATTTT

j_gene: TRBJ1-6
abundance: few
d_gene: NA
v_gene: TRBV27
CDR3aa: CASSQGLGSPLHF
CDR3nt: TGTGCCAGCAGCCAGGGCTTGGGTTCACCCCTCCACTTT

j_gene: TRBJ1-1
abundance: NA
d_gene: NA
v_gene: TRBV11-3
CDR3aa: CASSLGVNTEAFF
CDR3nt: TGTGCCAGCAGCTTAGGAGTAAACACTGAAGCTTTCTTT

j_gene: TRBJ1-3
abundance: many
d_gene: NA
v_gene: TRBV6-5
CDR3aa: CASSLPGNTIYF
CDR3nt: TGTGCCAGCAGTCTTCCTGGAAACACCATATATTTT

j_gene: TRBJ1-1
abundance: NA
d_gene: NA
v_gene: TRBV2
CDR3aa: CASSWGRIEAFF
CDR3nt: TGTGCCAGCTCCTGGGGCCGAATTGAAGCTTTCTTT

j_gene: TRBJ2-4
abundance: NA
d_gene: NA
v_gene: TRBV7-9
CDR3aa: CASSPNSGGIDIQYF
CDR3nt: TGTGCCAGCAGCCCAAACTCAGGCGGGATCGACATTCAGTACTTC

j_gene: TRBJ2-5
abundance: NA
d_gene: NA
v_gene: TRBV6-5
CDR3aa: CASSYTGIGQETQYF
CDR3nt: TGTGCCAGCAGTTACACGGGAATAGGCCAAGAGACCCAGTACTTC

j_gene: TRBJ2-4
abundance: NA
d_gene: NA
v_gene: TRBV3-1/TRBV3-2
CDR3aa: CASRTSGTGDQYF
CDR3nt: TGTGCCAGCAGGACCTCCGGGACGGGGGATCAGTACTTC